This TCR beta chain was captured by sequencing in a study of blood T cell repertoires in COVID-19. About the study: Sources were T cells, B-cell-depleted T cells, or PBMCs; the material itself was cDNA or gDNA.

Clones were read by immunoSEQ multiplex PCR, and TCRdb kept only the in-frame ones, dropping some. Among roughly 200,000 clones listed, around nine tenths were seen once. Germline V gene lookup returns CDR1 LNHDA and CDR2 SQIVND (reference sequence). The CDR3 is 16 residues long. With 4 bases clipped from V and 1 base from J, the junction kept 5 bases outside the gene matches. The chain has TRBV19 and TRBJ1-5; TRBD1 matches 9 bases. This clonotype was obtained from a middle-aged man with active or convalescent COVID-19. Sequencing used peripheral blood. The CDR3 region has the DNA TGTGCCAGTAGTACAGGGGACAGGGTAAGCAATCAGCCCCAGCATTTT. Encoded protein: CASSTGDRVSNQPQHF.